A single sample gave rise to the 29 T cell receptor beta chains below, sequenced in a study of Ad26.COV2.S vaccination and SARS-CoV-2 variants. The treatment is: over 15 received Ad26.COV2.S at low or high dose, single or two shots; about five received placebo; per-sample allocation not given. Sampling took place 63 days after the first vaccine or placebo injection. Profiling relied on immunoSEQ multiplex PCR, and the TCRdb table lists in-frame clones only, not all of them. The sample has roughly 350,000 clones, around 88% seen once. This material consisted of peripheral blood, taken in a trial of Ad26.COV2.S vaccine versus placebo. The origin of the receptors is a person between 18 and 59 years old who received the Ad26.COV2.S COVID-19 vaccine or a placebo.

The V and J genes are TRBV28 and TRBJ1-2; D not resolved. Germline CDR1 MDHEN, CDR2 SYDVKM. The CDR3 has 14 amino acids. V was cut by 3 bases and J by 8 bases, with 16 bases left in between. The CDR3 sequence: CASSFSDVYWGYTF. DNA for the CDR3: TGTGCCAGCAGTTTCAGTGACGTCTATTGGGGCTACACCTTC.

CDR3 sequence reads: CARSSRQGANLDTEAFF. DNA of the CDR3: TGTGCCAGAAGCTCCCGACAGGGGGCGAATTTGGACACTGAAGCTTTCTTT. The V call is TRBV5-3, the J call TRBJ1-1, with 10 bases aligning to TRBD1. TRBV5-3 is reported as an ORF; its role is uncertain. The CDR3 consists of 17 residues. The junction had 11 bases not matched to a gene; V was cut back by 3 bases and J by 3 bases.

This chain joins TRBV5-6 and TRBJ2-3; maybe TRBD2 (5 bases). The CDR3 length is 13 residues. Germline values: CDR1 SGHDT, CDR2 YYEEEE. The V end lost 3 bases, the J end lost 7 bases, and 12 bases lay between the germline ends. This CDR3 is CASSWRPDYTQYF. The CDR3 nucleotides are TGTGCCAGCAGCTGGCGGCCGGACTATACGCAGTATTTT. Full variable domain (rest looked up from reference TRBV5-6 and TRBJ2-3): DAGVTQSPTHLIKTRGQQVTLRCSPKSGHDTVSWYQQALGQGPQFIFQYYEEEERQRGNFPDRFSGHQFPNYSSELNVNALLLGDSALYLCASSWRPDYTQYFGPGTRLTVL.

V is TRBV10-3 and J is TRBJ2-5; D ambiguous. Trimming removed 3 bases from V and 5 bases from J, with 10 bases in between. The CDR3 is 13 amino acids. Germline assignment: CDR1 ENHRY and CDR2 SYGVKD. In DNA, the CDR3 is TGTGCCATCAGTGATGCGAGTCGGGAGACCCAGTACTTC. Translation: CAISDASRETQYF.

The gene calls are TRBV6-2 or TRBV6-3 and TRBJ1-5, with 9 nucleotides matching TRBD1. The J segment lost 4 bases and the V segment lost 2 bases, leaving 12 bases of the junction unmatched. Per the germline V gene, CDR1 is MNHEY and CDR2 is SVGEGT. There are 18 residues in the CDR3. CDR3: CASSYALGQGERNQPQHF. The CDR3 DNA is TGTGCCAGCAGTTACGCGTTGGGACAGGGTGAGCGGAATCAGCCCCAGCATTTT.

CDR3 protein: CASSQGFGGVRAKNIQYF. DNA of the CDR3: TGCGCCAGCAGCCAGGGTTTTGGGGGAGTCCGCGCCAAAAACATTCAGTACTTC. V and J are TRBV4-1 and TRBJ2-4; either TRBD1 or TRBD2 may fit D (5 bases each). Trimming shortened V by 3 bases and J by 1 base, and 19 bases separated the two germline ends. There are 18 residues in the CDR3. Per the germline V gene, CDR1 is MGHRA and CDR2 is YSYEKL.

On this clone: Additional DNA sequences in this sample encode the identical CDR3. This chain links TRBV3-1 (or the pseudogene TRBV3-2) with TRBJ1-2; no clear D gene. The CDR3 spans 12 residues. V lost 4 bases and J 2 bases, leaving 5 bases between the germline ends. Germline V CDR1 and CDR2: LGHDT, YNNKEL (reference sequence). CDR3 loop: CASSRVNYGYTF. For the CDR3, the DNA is TGTGCCAGCAGCCGGGTCAACTATGGCTACACCTTC.

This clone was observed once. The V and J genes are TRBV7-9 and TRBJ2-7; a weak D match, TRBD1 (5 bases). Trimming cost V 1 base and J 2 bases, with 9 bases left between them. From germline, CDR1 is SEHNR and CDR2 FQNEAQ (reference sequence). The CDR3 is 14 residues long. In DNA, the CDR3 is TGTGCCAGCAGCTTAGATCTGGGGCCCTACGAGCAGTACTTC. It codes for CASSLDLGPYEQYF.

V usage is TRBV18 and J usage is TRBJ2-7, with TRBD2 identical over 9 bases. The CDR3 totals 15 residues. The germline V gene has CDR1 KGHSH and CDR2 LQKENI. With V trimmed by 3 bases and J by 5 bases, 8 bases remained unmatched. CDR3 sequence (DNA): TGTGCCAGCTCACCTTTAGCGGGAGTGAAAGACGAGCAGTACTTC. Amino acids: CASSPLAGVKDEQYF.

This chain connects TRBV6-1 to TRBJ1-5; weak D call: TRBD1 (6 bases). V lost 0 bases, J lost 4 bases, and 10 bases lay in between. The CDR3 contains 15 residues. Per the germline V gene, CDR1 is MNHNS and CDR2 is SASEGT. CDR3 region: CASSEAGARNQPQHF. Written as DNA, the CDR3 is TGTGCCAGCAGTGAAGCGGGGGCCCGTAATCAGCCCCAGCATTTT.

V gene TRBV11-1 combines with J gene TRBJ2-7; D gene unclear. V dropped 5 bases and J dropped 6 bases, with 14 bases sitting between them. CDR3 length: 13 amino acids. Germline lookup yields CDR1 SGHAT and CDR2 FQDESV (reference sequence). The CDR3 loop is CASSRQSVFEQYF. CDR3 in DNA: TGTGCCAGCAGCCGACAATCTGTTTTCGAGCAGTACTTC. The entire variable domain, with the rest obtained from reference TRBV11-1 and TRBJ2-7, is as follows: EAEVAQSPRYKITEKSQAVAFWCDPISGHATLYWYRQILGQGPELLVQFQDESVVDDSQLPKDRFSAERLKGVDSTLKIQPAELGDSAMYLCASSRQSVFEQYFGPGTRLTVT.

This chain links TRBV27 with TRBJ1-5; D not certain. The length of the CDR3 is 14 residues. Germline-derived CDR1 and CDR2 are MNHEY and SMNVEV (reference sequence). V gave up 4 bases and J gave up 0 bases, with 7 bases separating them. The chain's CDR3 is CASSSYYSNQPQHF. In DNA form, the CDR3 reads TGTGCCAGCAGTTCCTATTATAGCAATCAGCCCCAGCATTTT.

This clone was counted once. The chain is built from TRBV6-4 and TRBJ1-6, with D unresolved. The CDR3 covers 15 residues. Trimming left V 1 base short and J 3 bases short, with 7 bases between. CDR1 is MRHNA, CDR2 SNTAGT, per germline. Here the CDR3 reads CASSDLAVYNSPLHF. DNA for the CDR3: TGTGCCAGCAGTGACTTGGCAGTCTATAATTCACCCCTCCACTTT.

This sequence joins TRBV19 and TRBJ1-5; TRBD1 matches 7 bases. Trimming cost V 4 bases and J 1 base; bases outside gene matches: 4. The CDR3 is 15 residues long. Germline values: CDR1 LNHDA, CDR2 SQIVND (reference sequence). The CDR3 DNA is TGTGCCAGTAGTAGACAGGGTCAGAGCAATCAGCCCCAGCATTTT. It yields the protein CASSRQGQSNQPQHF.

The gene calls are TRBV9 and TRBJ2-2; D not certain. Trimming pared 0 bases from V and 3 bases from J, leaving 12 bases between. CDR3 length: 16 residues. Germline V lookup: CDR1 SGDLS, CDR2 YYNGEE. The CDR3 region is CASSVGVLPHTGELFF. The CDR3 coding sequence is TGTGCCAGCAGCGTAGGGGTGCTACCCCACACCGGGGAGCTGTTTTTT. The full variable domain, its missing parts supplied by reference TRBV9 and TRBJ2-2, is DSGVTQTPKHLITATGQRVTLRCSPRSGDLSVYWYQQSLDQGLQFLIQYYNGEERAKGNILERFSAQQFPDLHSELNLSSLELGDSALYFCASSVGVLPHTGELFFGEGSRLTVL.

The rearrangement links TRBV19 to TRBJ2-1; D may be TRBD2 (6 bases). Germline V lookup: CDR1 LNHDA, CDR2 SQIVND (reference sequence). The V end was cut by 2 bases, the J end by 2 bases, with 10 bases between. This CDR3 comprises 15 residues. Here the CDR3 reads CASSIYAGTYNEQFF. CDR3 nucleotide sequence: TGTGCCAGTAGTATATACGCGGGAACCTACAATGAGCAGTTCTTC.

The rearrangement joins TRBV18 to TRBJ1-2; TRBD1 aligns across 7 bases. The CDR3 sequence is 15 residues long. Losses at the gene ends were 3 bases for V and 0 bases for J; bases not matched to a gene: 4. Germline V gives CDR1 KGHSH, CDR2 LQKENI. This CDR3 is CASSPRTGANYGYTF. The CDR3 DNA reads TGTGCCAGCTCACCCCGGACAGGAGCTAACTATGGCTACACCTTC.

The CDR3 sequence is CASSHWDRGPREQYF. The DNA for the CDR3 is TGTGCCAGCAGCCACTGGGACAGGGGGCCCAGGGAGCAGTACTTC. V is TRBV3-1 (or the pseudogene TRBV3-2) and J is TRBJ2-7, with 12 bases identical to TRBD1. The CDR3 sequence is 15 residues long. CDR1 is LGHDT and CDR2 is YNNKEL in the germline V gene (reference sequence). With 3 bases clipped from V and 7 bases from J, the junction kept 7 bases outside the gene matches.

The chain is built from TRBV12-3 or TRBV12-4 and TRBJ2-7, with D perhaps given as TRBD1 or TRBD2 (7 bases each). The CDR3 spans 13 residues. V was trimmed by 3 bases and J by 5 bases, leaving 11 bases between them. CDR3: CASSFSGGDEQYF. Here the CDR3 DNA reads TGTGCCAGCAGTTTTTCAGGGGGGGACGAGCAGTACTTC.

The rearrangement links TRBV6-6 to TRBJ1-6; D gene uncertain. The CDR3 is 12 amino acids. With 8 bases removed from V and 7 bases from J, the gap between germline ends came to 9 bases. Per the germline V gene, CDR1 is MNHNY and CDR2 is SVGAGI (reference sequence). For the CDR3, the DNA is TGTGCCAGCTCAAGGACGAATTCACCCCTCCACTTT. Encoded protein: CASSRTNSPLHF.

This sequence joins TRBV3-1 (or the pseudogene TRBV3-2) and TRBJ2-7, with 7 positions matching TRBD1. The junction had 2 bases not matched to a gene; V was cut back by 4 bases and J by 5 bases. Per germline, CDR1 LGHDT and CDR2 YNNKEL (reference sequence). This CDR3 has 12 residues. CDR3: CASSLGGDEQYF. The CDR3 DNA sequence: TGTGCCAGCAGCCTAGGGGGCGACGAGCAGTACTTC.

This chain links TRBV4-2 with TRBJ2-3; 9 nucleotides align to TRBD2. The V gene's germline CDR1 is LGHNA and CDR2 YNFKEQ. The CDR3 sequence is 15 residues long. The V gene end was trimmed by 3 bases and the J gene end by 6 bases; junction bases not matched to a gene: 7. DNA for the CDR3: TGTGCCAGCAGCCATTCAGCGGGAGGTATGGATACGCAGTATTTT. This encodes CASSHSAGGMDTQYF.

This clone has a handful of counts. The CDR3 DNA follows: TGTGCCAGCAGTCCCCCGGGGCGGGAGACAAGGGCCTACAATGAGCAGTTCTTC. Amino acid sequence: CASSPPGRETRAYNEQFF. The chain is built from TRBV25-1 and TRBJ2-1, with 7 bases matching TRBD2. This CDR3 region has 18 residues. V shed 5 bases and J 2 bases; nucleotides not matched to a gene: 15. Per germline, CDR1 MGHDK and CDR2 SYGVNS. The full variable domain, its missing parts supplied by reference TRBV25-1 and TRBJ2-1, is EADIYQTPRYLVIGTGKKITLECSQTMGHDKMYWYQQDPGMELHLIHYSYGVNSTEKGDLSSESTVSRIRTEHFPLTLESARPSHTSQYLCASSPPGRETRAYNEQFFGPGTRLTVL.

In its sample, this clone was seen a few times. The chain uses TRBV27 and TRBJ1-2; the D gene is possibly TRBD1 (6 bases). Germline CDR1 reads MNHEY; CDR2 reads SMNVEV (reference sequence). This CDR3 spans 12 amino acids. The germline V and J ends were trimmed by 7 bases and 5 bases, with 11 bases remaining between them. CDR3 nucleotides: TGTGCCAGCAAGGACAGAGGGTATGGCTACACCTTC. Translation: CASKDRGYGYTF.

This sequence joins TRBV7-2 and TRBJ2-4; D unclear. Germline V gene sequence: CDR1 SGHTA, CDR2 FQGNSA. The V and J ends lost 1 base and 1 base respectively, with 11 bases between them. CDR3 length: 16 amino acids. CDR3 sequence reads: CASSLGARGAKNIQYF. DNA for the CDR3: TGTGCCAGCAGCTTAGGGGCCCGTGGGGCCAAAAACATTCAGTACTTC.

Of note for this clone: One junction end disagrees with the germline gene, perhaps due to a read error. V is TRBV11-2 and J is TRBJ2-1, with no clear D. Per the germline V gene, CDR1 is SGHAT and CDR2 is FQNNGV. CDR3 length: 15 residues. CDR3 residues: CASSLDGEAYNEQFF. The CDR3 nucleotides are TGTGCCAGCAGCCTAGACGGAGAAGCATACAATGAGCAGTTCTTC.

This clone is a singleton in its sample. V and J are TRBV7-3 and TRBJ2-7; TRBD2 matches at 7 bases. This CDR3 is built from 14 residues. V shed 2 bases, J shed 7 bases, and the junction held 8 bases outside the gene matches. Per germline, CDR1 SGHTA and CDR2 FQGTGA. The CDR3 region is CASSLDGRSGEQYF. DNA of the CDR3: TGTGCCAGCAGCTTAGACGGGAGGTCAGGGGAGCAGTACTTC.

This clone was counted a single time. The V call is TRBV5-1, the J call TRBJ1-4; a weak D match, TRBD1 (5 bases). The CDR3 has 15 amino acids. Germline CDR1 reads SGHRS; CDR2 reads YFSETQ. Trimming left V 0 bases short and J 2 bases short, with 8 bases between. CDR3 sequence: CASSLVGETNEKLFF. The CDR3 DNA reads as TGCGCCAGCAGCTTGGTGGGGGAGACTAATGAAAAACTGTTTTTT.

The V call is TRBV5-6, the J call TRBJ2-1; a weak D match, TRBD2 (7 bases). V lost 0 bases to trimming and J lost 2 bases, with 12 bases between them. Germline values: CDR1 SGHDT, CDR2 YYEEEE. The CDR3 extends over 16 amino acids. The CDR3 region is CASSLGAGATYNEQFF. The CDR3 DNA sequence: TGTGCCAGCAGCTTGGGGGCGGGGGCTACCTACAATGAGCAGTTCTTC.